Below are 5 T cell receptor beta chains sequenced from a single sample in a study of Graves' ophthalmopathy and Graves' hyperthyroidism. The TCR beta CDR3 regions underwent amplification from RNA transcripts. HTBI primers primed a first-round RT-PCR, and a second-round multiplex PCR followed. TCRdb independently ran MiXCR on the multiplex PCR reads; one entry per CDR3 protein. In the table there are hundreds of thousands of distinct CDR3 sequences, about two fifths of which are singletons. Sequencing used peripheral blood. These TCRs come from an adult man with Graves' ophthalmopathy.

This clonotype was counted ten times or more. The chain carries TRBV12-3 or TRBV12-4 and TRBJ2-7, with D tentatively TRBD2 (6 bases). This CDR3 has 15 residues. V gave up 6 bases and J gave up 4 bases, with 19 bases separating them. This CDR3 reads CASRYQGGSSYEQYF. The DNA for the CDR3 is TGTGCCAGCAGATACCAGGGAGGAAGTTCTTACGAGCAGTACTTC.

A note on this clonotype: This likely comes from a read error, as the CDR3 has no conserved phenylalanine or tryptophan at its end. The chain is built from TRBV5-5 and TRBJ2-5; D could derive from TRBD1 or TRBD2 (5 bases each). This CDR3 contains 14 residues. CDR1 is SGHKS and CDR2 is YYEKEE in the germline V gene (reference sequence). Trimming stripped 3 bases from V and 3 bases from J, with 12 bases between. CDR3 in amino acids: CASSSWGREETQYC. The CDR3 DNA is TGTGCCAGCAGCTCCTGGGGACGGGAAGAGACCCAGTACTGC.

This rearrangement joins TRBV15 to TRBJ1-1; D ambiguous. CDR1 is LNHNV, CDR2 YYDKDF, per germline (reference sequence). Trimming pared 3 bases from V and 9 bases from J, leaving 2 bases between. The CDR3 runs to 9 residues. CDR3 residues: CATSSQAFF. Written as DNA, the CDR3 is TGTGCCACCAGCAGTCAAGCTTTCTTT. The whole variable domain, filled in from reference TRBV15 and TRBJ1-1, reads DAMVIQNPRYQVTQFGKPVTLSCSQTLNHNVMYWYQQKSSQAPKLLFHYYDKDFNNEADTPDNFQSRRPNTSFCFLDIRSPGLGDTAMYLCATSSQAFFGQGTRLTVV.

J is TRBJ2-5 and V is TRBV10-3; 8 bases match TRBD1. This CDR3 spans 18 amino acids. Trimming cost V 3 bases and J 1 base; bases outside gene matches: 13. In germline, CDR1 is ENHRY, CDR2 SYGVKD. The CDR3 loop reads CAISEGQGSGVGQETQYF. DNA of the CDR3: TGTGCCATCAGTGAAGGACAGGGCAGTGGCGTGGGCCAAGAGACCCAGTACTTC.

This clonotype was counted many times. This sequence joins TRBV4-1 and TRBJ2-7, with D hard to call. Germline loops: CDR1 MGHRA, CDR2 YSYEKL. This CDR3 is built from 12 residues. V was trimmed by 1 base and J by 5 bases, leaving 6 bases between them. CDR3: CASSQVKDEQYF. The CDR3 bases are TGCGCCAGCAGCCAAGTTAAGGACGAGCAGTACTTC.